Listed here are 2 T cell receptor beta chains from one sample, sequenced in a study of T cell responses to AZD1222 COVID-19 vaccine. The method was immunoSEQ multiplex PCR; TCRdb's version includes in-frame clones alone and lacks a portion of them. The sample yields 100,000 to 150,000 clones, about nine tenths seen once. The sample here was peripheral blood, taken on day 0 of AZD1222 vaccination. The receptors derive from an adult in good health.

The chain links TRBV7-8 to TRBJ1-5; D may be TRBD1 (6 bases). The CDR3 sequence is 15 residues long. CDR1 and CDR2 from the germline V gene are SGHVS and FQNEAQ. Trimming left V 5 bases short and J 2 bases short, with 13 bases between. CDR3 DNA: TGTGCCAGCAGCCTGGGGGGGCTTGGCAATCAGCCCCAGCATTTT. The encoded protein is CASSLGGLGNQPQHF. The full variable domain, rest sourced from reference TRBV7-8 and TRBJ1-5, is GAGVSQSPRYKVAKRGQDVALRCDPISGHVSLFWYQQALGQGPEFLTYFQNEAQLDKSGLPSDRFFAERPEGSVSTLKIQRTQQEDSAVYLCASSLGGLGNQPQHFGDGTRLSIL.

The J gene is TRBJ2-3, the V gene TRBV5-1, with no clear D. This CDR3 contains 13 residues. Germline CDR1 reads SGHRS; CDR2 reads YFSETQ. Between the trimmed V and J ends, which lost 0 bases and 3 bases, there was a span of 5 bases. The CDR3 nucleotides read TGCGCCAGCAGCTTGGTCCCGACAGATACGCAGTATTTT. It translates to CASSLVPTDTQYF.